This entry concerns a single T cell receptor (beta chain). Antigen unknown. The record originates from a study of response to subunit inactivated influenza vaccine. Study results and caveats: It was the authors' suggestion that each seasonal influenza vaccination recruits few new T cells.

The V and J ends lost 6 bases and 0 bases respectively, with 9 bases between them. Per germline, CDR1 MNHEY and CDR2 SMNVEV (reference sequence). This CDR3 has 14 amino acids. Each CDR3 protein gets one entry after TCRdb re-called the RT-PCR reads with MiXCR. The table includes a few hundred thousand distinct CDR3 sequences, 12% to 15% detected once. Sequences were derived from PBMCs from blood, sampled roughly 12 days after vaccination. This clonotype originated in a man aged 50 or older who received an inactivated influenza vaccine. The chain uses TRBV27 and TRBJ2-1; tentative D call: TRBD1 (5 bases). The CDR3 sequence: CASRDTSSYNEQFF. The CDR3 nucleotides are TGTGCCAGCAGGGACACGAGCTCCTACAATGAGCAGTTCTTC.